This is a list of T cell receptor beta chains from one sample in a study of post-analysis software for immune sequencing data. TCRdb reanalysed the PCR reads using MiXCR and keeps one entry per CDR3 protein. The profile shows roughly 430,000 distinct CDR3 sequences, 39% of them singletons. The sample was blood. The origin of the receptors is a girl aged 2-10 years with multiple sclerosis. CDR3s include the opening cysteine and the closing phenylalanine or tryptophan. Fields, in order: J gene, D gene, V gene, clone size, CDR3 protein, CDR3 DNA. The D gene is left open where the match is weak. Some rows have no size entry. The others give once, few or many, or a class for an expanded clone.

j_call: TRBJ2-1; d_call: TRBD2; v_call: TRBV20-1; clone_size: .; cdr3_aa: CSAMRTSGGYNEQFF; cdr3_nt: TGCAGTGCTATGCGGACTAGCGGGGGATACAATGAGCAGTTCTTC
j_call: TRBJ2-5; d_call: TRBD1; v_call: TRBV12-3/TRBV12-4; clone_size: .; cdr3_aa: CASSLSRPGGQETQYF; cdr3_nt: TGTGCCAGCAGTTTATCCCGGCCAGGGGGACAAGAGACCCAGTACTTC
j_call: TRBJ2-7; d_call: TRBD1; v_call: TRBV6-1; clone_size: .; cdr3_aa: CASVLRDSTCEQYF; cdr3_nt: TGTGCCAGCGTGCTGAGGGACAGCACCTGCGAGCAGTACTTC
j_call: TRBJ2-5; d_call: TRBD1; v_call: TRBV20-1; clone_size: few; cdr3_aa: CSAPGTGGWETQYF; cdr3_nt: TGCAGTGCGCCCGGGACAGGGGGCTGGGAGACCCAGTACTTC
j_call: TRBJ2-7; d_call: .; v_call: TRBV10-3; clone_size: .; cdr3_aa: CAISDRTETYEQYF; cdr3_nt: TGTGCCATCAGTGACAGGACAGAGACCTACGAGCAGTACTTC
j_call: TRBJ1-2; d_call: TRBD1; v_call: TRBV5-6; clone_size: .; cdr3_aa: CASSMGQGNGYTF; cdr3_nt: TGTGCCAGCAGCATGGGACAGGGGAATGGCTACACCTTC
j_call: TRBJ2-1; d_call: TRBD1; v_call: TRBV20-1; clone_size: .; cdr3_aa: CSVGSDRDYNEQFF; cdr3_nt: TGCAGTGTAGGTTCGGACAGGGACTACAATGAGCAGTTCTTC
j_call: TRBJ2-6; d_call: .; v_call: TRBV5-1; clone_size: few; cdr3_aa: CASSLTGSSSGANVLTF; cdr3_nt: TGCGCCAGCAGCTTGACAGGATCCAGCTCTGGGGCCAACGTCCTGACTTTC
j_call: TRBJ2-1; d_call: .; v_call: TRBV7-9; clone_size: .; cdr3_aa: CASRVGLYNEQFF; cdr3_nt: TGTGCCAGTCGGGTGGGACTTTACAATGAGCAGTTCTTC
j_call: TRBJ2-1; d_call: .; v_call: TRBV27; clone_size: once; cdr3_aa: CASSLSREPHNEQFF; cdr3_nt: TGTGCCAGCAGTTTATCTCGGGAGCCCCACAATGAGCAGTTCTTC
j_call: TRBJ1-1; d_call: TRBD1; v_call: TRBV5-1; clone_size: .; cdr3_aa: CASKTGDNTEAFF; cdr3_nt: TGCGCCAGCAAGACAGGGGACAACACTGAAGCTTTCTTT
j_call: TRBJ2-7; d_call: TRBD1; v_call: TRBV7-8; clone_size: .; cdr3_aa: CASSLGTGGDYEQYF; cdr3_nt: TGTGCCAGCAGCTTAGGGACAGGGGGGGACTACGAGCAGTACTTC
j_call: TRBJ2-7; d_call: .; v_call: TRBV13; clone_size: .; cdr3_aa: CASSLTPSEQYF; cdr3_nt: TGTGCCAGCAGCTTAACTCCGTCCGAGCAGTACTTC
j_call: TRBJ2-3; d_call: TRBD2; v_call: TRBV29-1; clone_size: .; cdr3_aa: CSVERGGGDTQYF; cdr3_nt: TGCAGCGTCGAGCGGGGGGGCGGAGATACGCAGTATTTT
j_call: TRBJ2-3; d_call: .; v_call: TRBV6-1; clone_size: few; cdr3_aa: CASRGSRGSDTQYF; cdr3_nt: TGTGCCAGCAGGGGGTCTCGGGGTAGCGATACGCAGTATTTT
j_call: TRBJ1-2; d_call: TRBD1; v_call: TRBV20-1; clone_size: .; cdr3_aa: CSATGQGAGYTF; cdr3_nt: TGCAGTGCGACTGGACAGGGGGCTGGCTACACCTTC
j_call: TRBJ2-3; d_call: .; v_call: TRBV4-1; clone_size: many; cdr3_aa: CASSQNSGLGDTQYF; cdr3_nt: TGCGCCAGCAGCCAAAATAGCGGACTCGGGGATACGCAGTATTTT
j_call: TRBJ1-1; d_call: TRBD1; v_call: TRBV7-2; clone_size: .; cdr3_aa: CASSPDRVEAFF; cdr3_nt: TGTGCCAGCAGCCCCGACAGGGTTGAGGCTTTCTTT
j_call: TRBJ2-1; d_call: TRBD2; v_call: TRBV27; clone_size: few; cdr3_aa: CASTATSGRWGNNNEQFF; cdr3_nt: TGTGCCAGCACCGCGACTAGCGGGAGATGGGGCAACAACAATGAGCAGTTCTTC
j_call: TRBJ2-3; d_call: TRBD2; v_call: TRBV20-1; clone_size: .; cdr3_aa: CRATSGTDTQYF; cdr3_nt: TGCAGGGCGACTAGCGGGACAGATACGCAGTATTTT
j_call: TRBJ2-1; d_call: TRBD1; v_call: TRBV6-1; clone_size: few; cdr3_aa: CASRRTGNNEQFF; cdr3_nt: TGTGCCAGCAGGCGGACAGGGAACAATGAGCAGTTCTTC
j_call: TRBJ1-1; d_call: TRBD1; v_call: TRBV3-1; clone_size: .; cdr3_aa: CASSQDMDRGNEAFF; cdr3_nt: TGTGCCAGCAGCCAAGATATGGACAGGGGAAATGAAGCTTTCTTT
j_call: TRBJ2-3; d_call: TRBD2; v_call: TRBV12-3/TRBV12-4; clone_size: .; cdr3_aa: CAIQREGPDTQYF; cdr3_nt: TGTGCCATCCAGAGGGAGGGCCCCGATACGCAGTATTTT
j_call: TRBJ2-6; d_call: TRBD1; v_call: TRBV7-2; clone_size: .; cdr3_aa: CASSLRNRGLYGANVLTF; cdr3_nt: TGTGCCAGCAGCTTAAGAAACAGGGGGCTGTATGGGGCCAACGTCCTGACTTTC
j_call: TRBJ2-6; d_call: .; v_call: TRBV15; clone_size: few; cdr3_aa: CATSTRRSGANVLTF; cdr3_nt: TGTGCCACCAGTACACGCCGCTCTGGGGCCAACGTCCTGACTTTC
j_call: TRBJ1-4; d_call: .; v_call: TRBV7-8; clone_size: .; cdr3_aa: CASSGTIGEKLFF; cdr3_nt: TGTGCCAGCTCAGGGACAATAGGGGAAAAACTGTTTTTT
j_call: TRBJ1-2; d_call: .; v_call: TRBV5-1; clone_size: few; cdr3_aa: CASSVNGYTF; cdr3_nt: TGCGCCAGCAGCGTAAATGGCTACACCTTC
j_call: TRBJ2-1; d_call: .; v_call: TRBV18; clone_size: .; cdr3_aa: CASSPTGLPYNEQFF; cdr3_nt: TGTGCCAGCTCACCAACTGGACTGCCCTACAATGAGCAGTTCTTC
j_call: TRBJ2-1; d_call: .; v_call: TRBV7-9; clone_size: .; cdr3_aa: CASSPRTHSYEQFF; cdr3_nt: TGTGCCAGCAGCCCAAGGACCCACAGTTATGAGCAGTTCTTC
j_call: TRBJ2-4; d_call: .; v_call: TRBV12-3/TRBV12-4; clone_size: few; cdr3_aa: CASSFPGGLAKNIQYF; cdr3_nt: TGTGCCAGCAGTTTCCCTGGGGGTCTAGCCAAAAACATTCAGTACTTC
j_call: TRBJ2-1; d_call: TRBD2; v_call: TRBV7-2; clone_size: few; cdr3_aa: CASSFFLSGRASEQFF; cdr3_nt: TGTGCCAGCAGCTTTTTCCTGAGCGGGAGGGCCAGTGAGCAGTTCTTC
j_call: TRBJ2-3; d_call: .; v_call: TRBV28; clone_size: .; cdr3_aa: CASNLWGGADTQYF; cdr3_nt: TGTGCCAGCAATTTATGGGGCGGCGCAGATACGCAGTATTTT
j_call: TRBJ2-5; d_call: .; v_call: TRBV4-3; clone_size: .; cdr3_aa: CASSQAPNQNAETQYF; cdr3_nt: TGCGCCAGCAGCCAAGCCCCGAATCAGAACGCGGAGACCCAGTACTTC
j_call: TRBJ2-1; d_call: .; v_call: TRBV7-6; clone_size: .; cdr3_aa: CASSLPGGSYEQFF; cdr3_nt: TGTGCCAGCAGCTTACCCGGGGGTTCTTATGAGCAGTTCTTC
j_call: TRBJ2-7; d_call: TRBD2; v_call: TRBV4-1; clone_size: .; cdr3_aa: CASSQWGGSYEQYF; cdr3_nt: TGCGCCAGCAGCCAATGGGGGGGCTCCTACGAGCAGTACTTC
j_call: TRBJ2-7; d_call: .; v_call: TRBV10-3; clone_size: .; cdr3_aa: CAISADSGSYEQYF; cdr3_nt: TGTGCCATCAGTGCGGACAGCGGCTCCTACGAGCAGTACTTC
j_call: TRBJ2-1; d_call: TRBD1; v_call: TRBV4-3; clone_size: few; cdr3_aa: CASSERDRAYNEQFF; cdr3_nt: TGCGCCAGCAGCGAACGGGACAGGGCATACAATGAGCAGTTCTTC
j_call: TRBJ2-6; d_call: .; v_call: TRBV10-3; clone_size: .; cdr3_aa: CAISESRGTNVLTF; cdr3_nt: TGTGCCATCAGTGAGTCGAGGGGGACCAACGTCCTGACTTTC
j_call: TRBJ1-2; d_call: .; v_call: TRBV6-5; clone_size: .; cdr3_aa: CASSYQGQDYGYTF; cdr3_nt: TGTGCCAGCAGTTACCAGGGGCAGGACTATGGCTACACCTTC
j_call: TRBJ1-5; d_call: .; v_call: TRBV12-3/TRBV12-4; clone_size: .; cdr3_aa: CASRPDPSNQPQHF; cdr3_nt: TGTGCCAGCAGGCCTGACCCTAGCAATCAGCCCCAGCATTTT
j_call: TRBJ2-3; d_call: TRBD2; v_call: TRBV20-1; clone_size: .; cdr3_aa: CRVAGGPSTDTQYF; cdr3_nt: TGCAGGGTAGCGGGAGGGCCCTCCACAGATACGCAGTATTTT
j_call: TRBJ1-2; d_call: TRBD1; v_call: TRBV6-5; clone_size: few; cdr3_aa: CASSGRQGAPYGYTF; cdr3_nt: TGTGCCAGCAGTGGCCGACAGGGAGCTCCCTATGGCTACACCTTC
j_call: TRBJ2-6; d_call: TRBD2; v_call: TRBV7-2; clone_size: many; cdr3_aa: CASSPGGGYGANVLTF; cdr3_nt: TGTGCCAGCAGCCCCGGCGGGGGGTACGGGGCCAACGTCCTGACTTTC
j_call: TRBJ1-2; d_call: .; v_call: TRBV10-3; clone_size: .; cdr3_aa: CAISGGRYGYTF; cdr3_nt: TGTGCCATCAGTGGAGGGAGATATGGCTACACCTTC
j_call: TRBJ2-4; d_call: TRBD1; v_call: TRBV5-1; clone_size: few; cdr3_aa: CASSLEPGQQNIQYF; cdr3_nt: TGCGCCAGCAGCTTAGAACCGGGACAGCAAAACATTCAGTACTTC
j_call: TRBJ2-3; d_call: .; v_call: TRBV6-1; clone_size: once; cdr3_aa: CASSEFGAPSTDTQYF; cdr3_nt: TGTGCCAGCAGTGAATTCGGAGCACCTAGCACAGATACGCAGTATTTT
j_call: TRBJ2-4; d_call: TRBD2; v_call: TRBV7-8; clone_size: few; cdr3_aa: CASSRGLAGGWDKNIQYF; cdr3_nt: TGTGCCAGCAGCCGGGGACTAGCGGGGGGTTGGGACAAAAACATTCAGTACTTC
j_call: TRBJ1-1; d_call: .; v_call: TRBV11-2; clone_size: .; cdr3_aa: CASSYATGWDTEAFF; cdr3_nt: TGTGCCAGCAGCTACGCCACAGGGTGGGACACTGAAGCTTTCTTT
j_call: TRBJ1-1; d_call: .; v_call: TRBV28; clone_size: .; cdr3_aa: CASSSDGAATEAFF; cdr3_nt: TGTGCCAGCAGTTCAGACGGGGCGGCCACTGAAGCTTTCTTT
j_call: TRBJ2-3; d_call: TRBD2; v_call: TRBV29-1; clone_size: .; cdr3_aa: CSVPYRLAGGRADTQYF; cdr3_nt: TGCAGCGTCCCATACCGACTAGCGGGAGGCAGAGCAGATACGCAGTATTTT
j_call: TRBJ2-5; d_call: TRBD2; v_call: TRBV28; clone_size: few; cdr3_aa: CASSFGGLAGVRETQYF; cdr3_nt: TGTGCCAGCAGTTTTGGTGGACTAGCGGGAGTAAGGGAGACCCAGTACTTC
j_call: TRBJ2-1; d_call: .; v_call: TRBV5-1; clone_size: few; cdr3_aa: CASSSDIGGQEQFF; cdr3_nt: TGCGCCAGCAGCTCCGACATTGGGGGACAAGAGCAGTTCTTC
j_call: TRBJ2-7; d_call: TRBD2; v_call: TRBV7-3; clone_size: few; cdr3_aa: CASSSYSGTNYEQYF; cdr3_nt: TGTGCCAGCAGCTCCTACTCCGGGACTAACTACGAGCAGTACTTC